Below, 4 T cell receptor beta chains from the same sample are listed, as sequenced in a study of blood T cell repertoires in COVID-19. Sequencing used immunoSEQ multiplex PCR; TCRdb keeps in-frame clones, though not all of them. The sample comprises under 350,000 clones, around nine tenths of which are singletons, and roughly 2.2% rests with the top ten. Sequences were obtained from peripheral blood. These receptors were obtained from a man between 45 and 60 years old with acute or convalescent COVID-19.

The chain recombines TRBV15 with TRBJ1-5, with 11 bases that match TRBD1. Germline V gene lookup returns CDR1 LNHNV and CDR2 YYDKDF (reference sequence). This CDR3 is built from 17 residues. Germline trimming cut 1 base from V and 4 bases from J; bases unmatched to any gene: 6. The CDR3 DNA sequence: TGTGCCACCAGCAGAGCTGGGACAGGGGGGACAAATCAGCCCCAGCATTTT. It encodes CATSRAGTGGTNQPQHF.

This clone showed up many times. This chain links TRBV27 with TRBJ2-5, with a weak D call TRBD1 (6 bases). The V and J ends lost 5 bases and 3 bases respectively, with 13 bases between them. The germline V gene has CDR1 MNHEY and CDR2 SMNVEV (reference sequence). The CDR3 is 14 residues long. The CDR3 nucleotides are TGTGCCAGCAGTCCCAGGACAGCCGAAGAGACCCAGTACTTC. Its translation: CASSPRTAEETQYF.

The rearrangement joins TRBV5-4 to TRBJ2-1; D unclear. From germline, CDR1 is SGHNT and CDR2 YYREEE (reference sequence). The CDR3 runs 13 residues. The V and J ends lost 1 base and 6 bases respectively, with 8 bases between them. The CDR3, as DNA: TGTGCCAGCAGCTTGCAGTATACCAATGAGCAGTTCTTC. This sequence encodes CASSLQYTNEQFF.

This chain connects TRBV5-1 to TRBJ2-7, with 8 bases lining up with TRBD1. Germline assignment: CDR1 SGHRS and CDR2 YFSETQ. J gave up 0 bases and V 3 bases, and 2 bases lay outside the gene matches. This CDR3 has 14 residues. The CDR3 nucleotides read TGCGCCAGCAGCTCGGGACAGGTCTCCTACGAGCAGTACTTC. This codes for CASSSGQVSYEQYF.